This T cell receptor beta chain derives from a study of T cells in localized non-small cell lung cancer. Study findings and constraints: The study detected a median around 50 of the top 100 tumor clones in adjacent lung.

Trimming left V 3 bases short and J 4 bases short, with 16 bases between. CDR1 and CDR2 from the germline V gene are LNHDA and SQIVND (reference sequence). This CDR3 comprises 16 residues. As concerns this clone: The antigen is not known.

Data came from immunoSEQ multiplex PCR; TCRdb stores just in-frame clones and leaves some out. This repertoire shows thousands of clones, approximately 26% found once; its top ten account for over 6.5%. The chain couples TRBV19 to TRBJ1-5; D not resolved. This TCR came from a woman aged 40 to 75 with stage I lung adenocarcinoma. This sample comprised lung tumor tissue, obtained before any cancer treatment. DNA for the CDR3: TGTGCCAGTAGTATGGGAAGACGGAGAGGTAATCAGCCCCAGCATTTT. This encodes CASSMGRRRGNQPQHF.